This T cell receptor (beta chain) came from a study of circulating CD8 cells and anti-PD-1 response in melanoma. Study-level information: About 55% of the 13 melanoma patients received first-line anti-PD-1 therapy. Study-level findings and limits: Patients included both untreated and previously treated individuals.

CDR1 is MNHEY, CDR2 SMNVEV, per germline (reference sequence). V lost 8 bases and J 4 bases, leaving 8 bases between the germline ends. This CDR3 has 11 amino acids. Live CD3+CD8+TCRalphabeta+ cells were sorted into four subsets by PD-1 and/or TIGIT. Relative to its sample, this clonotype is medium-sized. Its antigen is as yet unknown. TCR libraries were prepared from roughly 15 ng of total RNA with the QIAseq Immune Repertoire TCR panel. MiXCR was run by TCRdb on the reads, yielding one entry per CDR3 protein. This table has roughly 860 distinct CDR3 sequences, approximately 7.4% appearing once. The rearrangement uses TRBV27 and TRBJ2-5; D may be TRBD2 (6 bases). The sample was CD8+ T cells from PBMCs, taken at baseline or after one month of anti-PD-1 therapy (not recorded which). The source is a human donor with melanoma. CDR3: CASSRGETQYF. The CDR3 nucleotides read TGTGCCAGCTCGCGGGGAGAGACCCAGTACTTC.